Listed below are T cell receptor beta chains from one sample, sequenced in a study of control samples from healthy donors and cancer patients. Method: immunoSEQ multiplex PCR; TCRdb's copy keeps in-frame clones and lacks some. The profile shows about 40,000 clones, about 94% of them singletons. The sequencing sample was made of blood. These receptors were taken from a woman between 45 and 65 years old in good health. The CDR3 runs from the conserved cysteine through the conserved F or W. A D gene is named only where the DNA matches it firmly. Only some rows state a clone size, as once, few, many or a class for expanded clones.

clone size | J gene | CDR3 length | V gene | D gene | CDR3 protein | CDR3 DNA
once | TRBJ2-6 | 15 | TRBV6-5 | NA | CATQEGASGANVLTF | TGTGCCACCCAGGAGGGTGCCTCTGGGGCCAACGTCCTGACTTTC
NA | TRBJ1-2 | 13 | TRBV4-1 | NA | CASSLRGADGYTF | TGCGCCAGCAGCCTCAGGGGCGCAGATGGCTACACCTTC
once | TRBJ2-1 | 15 | TRBV9 | TRBD1 | CASSVGQGHSYEQFF | TGTGCCAGCAGCGTAGGACAGGGCCACTCTTATGAGCAGTTCTTC
NA | TRBJ2-3 | 15 | TRBV5-1 | NA | CASSLLGGSTDTQYF | TGCGCCAGCAGCTTGTTGGGGGGTAGCACAGATACGCAGTATTTT
once | TRBJ1-3 | 16 | TRBV9 | TRBD1 | CASSPGTETSGNTIYF | TGTGCCAGCAGCCCCGGGACAGAGACCTCTGGAAACACCATATATTTT
NA | TRBJ1-1 | 14 | TRBV5-1 | NA | CASSLAGMNTEAFF | TGCGCCAGCAGCTTGGCAGGGATGAACACTGAAGCTTTCTTT
NA | TRBJ1-5 | 15 | TRBV3-1/TRBV3-2 | TRBD1 | CASSQGAGGGQPQHF | TGTGCCAGCAGCCAAGGAGCAGGGGGCGGTCAGCCCCAGCATTTT
NA | TRBJ1-2 | 13 | TRBV7-8 | NA | CASSPPLFQGYTF | TGTGCCAGCAGCCCCCCTCTTTTTCAAGGCTACACCTTC
few | TRBJ1-2 | 14 | TRBV28 | TRBD1 | CASSHPGQNYGYTF | TGTGCCAGCAGTCACCCGGGACAGAACTATGGCTACACCTTC
NA | TRBJ2-7 | 15 | TRBV21-1 | NA | CASSDYGTWAYEQYF | TGTGCCAGCAGCGACTATGGAACTTGGGCCTACGAGCAGTACTTC
NA | TRBJ1-4 | 15 | TRBV30 | TRBD1 | CAWSVHAGGMEKLFF | TGTGCCTGGAGTGTACATGCAGGGGGCATGGAAAAACTGTTTTTT
NA | TRBJ2-2 | 14 | TRBV4-3 | NA | CASSQVTVSGELFF | TGCGCCAGCAGCCAAGTCACCGTCAGCGGGGAGCTGTTTTTT
NA | TRBJ2-1 | 14 | TRBV11-2 | TRBD2 | CASSRLAGGVEQFF | TGTGCCAGCAGCCGACTAGCGGGGGGGGTTGAGCAGTTCTTC
NA | TRBJ1-2 | 12 | TRBV6-6 | NA | CASTNTEGGYTF | TGTGCCAGCACCAATACTGAGGGGGGCTACACCTTC
NA | TRBJ1-1 | 12 | TRBV12-3/TRBV12-4 | NA | CASSFGAGRAFF | TGTGCCAGCAGTTTCGGCGCAGGAAGGGCTTTCTTT
NA | TRBJ1-1 | 11 | TRBV28 | NA | CASSLRSEAFF | TGTGCCAGCAGTTTACGCTCTGAAGCTTTCTTT
NA | TRBJ2-7 | 14 | TRBV19 | TRBD1 | CASTGTGGGYEQYF | TGTGCCAGCACTGGGACAGGGGGCGGCTACGAGCAGTACTTC
NA | TRBJ1-5 | 12 | TRBV29-1 | NA | CSVGGQNQPQHF | TGCAGCGTTGGGGGGCAAAATCAGCCCCAGCATTTT
NA | TRBJ1-6 | 14 | TRBV5-1 | NA | CASSLGGDNSPLHF | TGCGCCAGCAGCTTGGGAGGGGATAATTCACCCCTCCACTTT
NA | TRBJ2-7 | 14 | TRBV29-1 | TRBD2 | CSVAGGTGSYEQYF | TGCAGCGTTGCGGGGGGTACAGGATCCTACGAGCAGTACTTC
once | TRBJ2-1 | 15 | TRBV7-9 | NA | CASSLGGTNYNEQFF | TGTGCCAGCAGCTTAGGGGGGACAAACTACAATGAGCAGTTCTTC
NA | TRBJ1-1 | 15 | TRBV7-8 | TRBD1 | CASSSQRQGNTEAFF | TGTGCCAGCAGCTCCCAAAGACAGGGGAACACTGAAGCTTTCTTT
NA | TRBJ2-1 | 14 | TRBV7-2 | TRBD2 | CASSPTSGVREQFF | TGTGCCAGCAGCCCGACTAGCGGGGTACGGGAGCAGTTCTTC
NA | TRBJ2-3 | 15 | TRBV24-1 | NA | CATSDSGMSTDTQYF | TGTGCCACCAGTGATTCCGGGATGAGCACAGATACGCAGTATTTT
NA | TRBJ2-1 | 15 | TRBV2 | TRBD2 | CASSERLAVYNEQFF | TGTGCCAGCAGTGAAAGACTAGCGGTATACAATGAGCAGTTCTTC
once | TRBJ2-6 | 15 | TRBV4-3 | NA | CASSQVQAGANVLTF | TGCGCCAGCAGCCAAGTCCAGGCTGGGGCCAACGTCCTGACTTTC
NA | TRBJ2-5 | 15 | TRBV5-4 | NA | CASSLALAPQETQYF | TGTGCCAGCAGCTTGGCGCTAGCGCCACAAGAGACCCAGTACTTC
NA | TRBJ1-4 | 15 | TRBV5-5 | NA | CASSSRLATNEKLFF | TGTGCCAGCAGCTCGAGGTTGGCAACTAATGAAAAACTGTTTTTT
NA | TRBJ1-6 | 13 | TRBV27 | NA | CASSVSRNSPLHF | TGTGCCAGCAGCGTATCGAGGAATTCACCCCTCCACTTT
NA | TRBJ2-1 | 16 | TRBV5-4 | TRBD2 | CASSLRASGDWDEQFF | TGTGCCAGCAGCTTAAGGGCCAGCGGGGATTGGGATGAGCAGTTCTTC
NA | TRBJ2-7 | 13 | TRBV2 | TRBD1 | CASRGTGRNEQYF | TGTGCCAGCAGGGGGACAGGGCGAAACGAGCAGTACTTC
NA | TRBJ2-7 | 19 | TRBV7-9 | TRBD1 | CASSLMGQGRDRYSYEQYF | TGTGCCAGCAGCTTAATGGGACAGGGCCGGGACCGTTACTCCTACGAGCAGTACTTC
NA | TRBJ1-2 | 16 | TRBV4-3 | NA | CASSQDSAARAQGYTF | TGCGCCAGCAGCCAAGATAGTGCGGCCAGGGCGCAAGGCTACACCTTC
NA | TRBJ2-1 | 14 | TRBV18 | NA | CASSPGADTNEQFF | TGTGCCAGCTCACCCGGGGCCGATACCAATGAGCAGTTCTTC
NA | TRBJ2-2 | 15 | TRBV7-6 | NA | CASSLLPGDSGELFF | TGTGCCAGCAGCTTACTCCCGGGTGATAGCGGGGAGCTGTTTTTT
NA | TRBJ2-5 | 17 | TRBV5-6 | NA | CASSPVGLVRAPETQYF | TGTGCCAGCAGCCCTGTGGGGCTAGTAAGGGCCCCGGAGACCCAGTACTTC
once | TRBJ1-6 | 15 | TRBV5-6 | NA | CASSWYQAESSPLHF | TGTGCCAGCAGCTGGTACCAGGCAGAAAGTTCACCCCTCCACTTT
NA | TRBJ1-1 | 15 | TRBV19 | NA | CASRPLDRMNTEAFF | TGTGCCAGTAGACCTCTCGACCGCATGAACACTGAAGCTTTCTTT
NA | TRBJ2-7 | 19 | TRBV7-8 | TRBD2 | CASSLAGRAAGPGTTGQYF | TGTGCCAGCAGCTTAGCGGGGAGAGCCGCCGGACCCGGGACTACAGGGCAGTACTTC
once | TRBJ1-5 | 15 | TRBV28 | NA | CASSAAGSGNQPQHF | TGTGCCAGCAGTGCCGCGGGCAGTGGCAATCAGCCCCAGCATTTT